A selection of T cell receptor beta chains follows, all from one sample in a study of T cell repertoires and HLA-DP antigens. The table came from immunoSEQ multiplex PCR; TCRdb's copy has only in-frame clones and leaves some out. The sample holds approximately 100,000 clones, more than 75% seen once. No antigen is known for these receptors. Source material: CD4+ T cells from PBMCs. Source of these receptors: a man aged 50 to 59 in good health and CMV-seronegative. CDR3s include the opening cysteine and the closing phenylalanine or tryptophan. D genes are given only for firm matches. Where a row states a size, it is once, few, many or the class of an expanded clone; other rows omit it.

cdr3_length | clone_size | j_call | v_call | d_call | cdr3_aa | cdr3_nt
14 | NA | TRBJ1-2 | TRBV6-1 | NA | CASTSSGIRNGYTF | TGTGCCAGCACTTCTTCCGGGATTCGCAATGGCTACACCTTC
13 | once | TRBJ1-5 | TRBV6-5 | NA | CASRGREFQPQHF | TGTGCCAGCAGAGGAAGGGAATTTCAGCCCCAGCATTTT
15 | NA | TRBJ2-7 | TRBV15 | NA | CATSRDQGLGGEQYF | TGTGCCACCAGCAGAGATCAGGGTCTGGGCGGCGAGCAGTACTTC
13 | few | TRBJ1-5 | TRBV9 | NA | CASSVGTGSPQHF | TGTGCCAGCAGCGTTGGGACGGGGAGTCCCCAGCATTTT
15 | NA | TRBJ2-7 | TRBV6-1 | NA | CASSVGGGTSYEQYF | TGTGCCAGCAGCGTTGGGGGCGGGACATCCTACGAGCAGTACTTC
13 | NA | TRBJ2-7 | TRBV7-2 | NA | CASSLVPYYEQYF | TGTGCCAGCAGCTTAGTTCCTTACTACGAGCAGTACTTC
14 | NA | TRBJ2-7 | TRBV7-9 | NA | CASSFGAVSYEQYF | TGTGCCAGCAGCTTTGGGGCAGTATCCTACGAGCAGTACTTC
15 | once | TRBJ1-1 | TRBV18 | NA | CASSPAGGGNTEAFF | TGTGCCAGCTCACCAGCGGGGGGAGGGAACACTGAAGCTTTCTTT
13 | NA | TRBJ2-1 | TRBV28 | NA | CASSLRYLGEQFF | TGTGCCAGCAGTTTACGGTACCTCGGTGAGCAGTTCTTC
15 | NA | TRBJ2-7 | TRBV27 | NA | CASSLKGGVLYEQYF | TGTGCCAGCAGTTTAAAGGGAGGCGTTCTCTACGAGCAGTACTTC
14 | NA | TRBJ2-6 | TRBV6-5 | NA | CASRYSTGANVLTF | TGTGCCAGCAGGTACAGCACTGGGGCCAACGTCCTGACTTTC
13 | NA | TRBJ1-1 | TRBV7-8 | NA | CASRFDRDTEAFF | TGTGCCAGCAGATTCGACAGAGACACTGAAGCTTTCTTT
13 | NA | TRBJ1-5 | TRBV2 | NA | CASSRVRNQPQHF | TGTGCCAGCAGTAGAGTGCGCAATCAGCCCCAGCATTTT
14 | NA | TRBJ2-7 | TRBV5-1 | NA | CASSTREQTYEQYF | TGCGCCAGCAGTACCCGGGAACAGACCTACGAGCAGTACTTC
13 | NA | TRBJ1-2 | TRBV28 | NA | CASRREANYGYTF | TGTGCCAGCAGGAGGGAGGCTAACTATGGCTACACCTTC
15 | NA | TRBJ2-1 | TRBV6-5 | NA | CASTPDRRSYNEQFF | TGTGCCAGCACCCCAGATAGAAGGTCCTACAATGAGCAGTTCTTC
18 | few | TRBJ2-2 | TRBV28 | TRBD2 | CASRPPSGRAARTGELFF | TGTGCCAGCAGGCCCCCTAGCGGGAGGGCCGCTCGGACCGGGGAGCTGTTTTTT
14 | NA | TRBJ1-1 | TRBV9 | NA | CASSGQTTNTEAFF | TGTGCCAGCAGCGGACAGACAACAAACACTGAAGCTTTCTTT
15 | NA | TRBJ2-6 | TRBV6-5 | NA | CASSSTGSGANVLTF | TGTGCCAGCAGTTCCACGGGCTCTGGGGCCAACGTCCTGACTTTC
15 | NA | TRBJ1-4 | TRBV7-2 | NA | CASSQGTTTNEKLFF | TGTGCCAGCAGCCAAGGGACCACAACTAATGAAAAACTGTTTTTT
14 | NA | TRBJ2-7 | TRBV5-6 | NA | CASSMPGQSYEQYF | TGTGCCAGCAGTATGCCGGGACAAAGCTACGAGCAGTACTTC
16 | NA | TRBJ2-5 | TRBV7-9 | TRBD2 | CASSSGLAGAPETQYF | TGTGCCAGCAGCTCCGGACTAGCGGGGGCCCCTGAGACCCAGTACTTC
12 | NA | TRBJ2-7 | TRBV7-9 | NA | CASGAGAYEQYF | TGTGCCAGCGGGGCGGGCGCCTACGAGCAGTACTTC
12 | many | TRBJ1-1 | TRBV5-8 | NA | CASSFMNTEAFF | TGTGCCAGCAGCTTTATGAACACTGAAGCTTTCTTT
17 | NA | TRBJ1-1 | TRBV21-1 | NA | CASSKDQIQGASTEAFF | TGTGCCAGCAGCAAAGACCAGATACAGGGGGCATCAACTGAAGCTTTCTTT
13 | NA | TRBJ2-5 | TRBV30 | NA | CAWNDGAQETQYF | TGTGCCTGGAATGACGGCGCCCAAGAGACCCAGTACTTC
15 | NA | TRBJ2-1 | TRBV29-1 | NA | CSVEDRGGATGEQFF | TGCAGCGTTGAAGATCGGGGCGGGGCGACGGGTGAGCAGTTCTTC
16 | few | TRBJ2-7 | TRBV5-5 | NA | CASSLVLGPNFYEQYF | TGTGCCAGCAGCTTGGTGCTAGGGCCTAACTTCTACGAGCAGTACTTC
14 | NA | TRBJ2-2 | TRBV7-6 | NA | CASSLRLGAGELFF | TGTGCCAGCAGCTTAAGGCTCGGGGCCGGGGAGCTGTTTTTT
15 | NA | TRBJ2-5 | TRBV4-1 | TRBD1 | CASSQSGTGSETQYF | TGCGCCAGCAGCCAATCCGGGACAGGCAGCGAGACCCAGTACTTC
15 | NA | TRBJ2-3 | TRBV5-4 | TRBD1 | CASSVDRGFTDTQYF | TGTGCCAGCAGCGTGGACAGGGGTTTCACAGATACGCAGTATTTT
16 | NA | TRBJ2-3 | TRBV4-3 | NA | CASSQAAGSSTDTQYF | TGCGCCAGCAGCCAAGCGGCGGGGAGTAGCACAGATACGCAGTATTTT
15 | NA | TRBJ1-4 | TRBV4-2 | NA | CASSQDNRSNEKLFF | TGTGCCAGCAGCCAAGATAACAGATCTAATGAAAAACTGTTTTTT
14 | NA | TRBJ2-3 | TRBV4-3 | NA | CASSQDSGTLTQYF | TGCGCCAGCAGCCAAGATTCGGGGACCCTGACGCAGTATTTT
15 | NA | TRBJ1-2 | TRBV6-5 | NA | CASKDQGGLVYGYTF | TGTGCCAGCAAGGACCAAGGGGGTCTAGTCTATGGCTACACCTTC
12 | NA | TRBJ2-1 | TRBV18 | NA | CASSPGRDEQFF | TGTGCCAGCTCCCCGGGGCGCGATGAGCAGTTCTTC
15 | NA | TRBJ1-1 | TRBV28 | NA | CASSPWGLGRTEAFF | TGTGCCAGCAGTCCATGGGGACTTGGGAGGACTGAAGCTTTCTTT
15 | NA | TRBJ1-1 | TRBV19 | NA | CASSTPTGNPPEAFF | TGTGCCAGTAGTACCCCCACAGGGAATCCTCCTGAAGCTTTCTTT
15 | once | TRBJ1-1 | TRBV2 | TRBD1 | CASTGTGHRDTEAFF | TGTGCCAGTACCGGGACAGGGCACCGGGACACTGAAGCTTTCTTT
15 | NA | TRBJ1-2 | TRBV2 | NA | CASRTTRAGDYGYTF | TGTGCCAGCAGGACAACGCGAGCAGGGGACTATGGCTACACCTTC
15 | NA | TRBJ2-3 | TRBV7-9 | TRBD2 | CASPKGLAGKDTQYF | TGTGCCAGCCCCAAGGGACTAGCGGGAAAGGATACGCAGTATTTT
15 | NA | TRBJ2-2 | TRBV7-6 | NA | CASSLTATGTGELFF | TGTGCCAGCAGCTTAACGGCTACGGGCACCGGGGAGCTGTTTTTT
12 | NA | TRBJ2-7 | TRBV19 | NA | CASSSLGAEQYF | TGTGCCAGTAGCTCCTTGGGGGCTGAGCAGTACTTC
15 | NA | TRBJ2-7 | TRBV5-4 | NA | CASSEGARPHYEQYF | TGTGCCAGCAGCGAAGGGGCTCGCCCTCACTACGAGCAGTACTTC
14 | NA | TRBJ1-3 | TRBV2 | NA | CASSDTERGNTIYF | TGTGCCAGCAGTGACACAGAACGCGGAAACACCATATATTTT
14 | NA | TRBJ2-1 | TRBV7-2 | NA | CASSAPPLGNEQFF | TGTGCCAGCAGCGCGCCGCCACTTGGTAATGAGCAGTTCTTC
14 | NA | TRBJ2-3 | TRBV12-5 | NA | CASGSWAGTDTQYF | TGTGCTAGTGGGTCCTGGGCGGGCACAGATACGCAGTATTTT
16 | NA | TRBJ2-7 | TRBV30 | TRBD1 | CAWRPTGQGSSYEQYF | TGTGCCTGGAGGCCGACGGGACAGGGAAGCTCCTACGAGCAGTACTTC
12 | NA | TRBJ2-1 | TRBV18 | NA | CASSSTGNEQFF | TGTGCCAGCTCATCGACAGGCAATGAGCAGTTCTTC
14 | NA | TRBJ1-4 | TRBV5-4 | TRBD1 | CASSLAGGGGKLFF | TGTGCCAGCAGCTTGGCAGGGGGCGGTGGAAAACTGTTTTTT
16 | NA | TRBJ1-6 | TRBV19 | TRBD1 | CASTGQGSSYNSPLHF | TGTGCCAGTACAGGACAGGGGAGCTCCTATAATTCACCCCTCCACTTT